This is a list of T cell receptor beta chains from one sample in a study of blood T cells in healthy people across ages. TCRdb independently ran MiXCR on the 5' RACE reads; one entry per CDR3 protein. The table shows 1.5 million to 2 million distinct CDR3 sequences, with about 30% occurring only once. Sequenced material: blood. The receptors stem from a woman aged 25 to 39 in good health. CDR3s include the opening cysteine and the closing phenylalanine or tryptophan. The order of the fields is J gene, CDR3 length, D gene, V gene, clone size, CDR3 DNA, CDR3 protein. D genes are given only for firm matches. Clone size is stated in some rows and not others, as once, few, many or a class when expanded.

j_gene: TRBJ1-3; len: 14; d_gene: -; v_gene: TRBV20-1; abundance: -; CDR3nt: TGCAGTGCTAGAGCCCCGAGCTCTGGAAACACCATATATTTT; CDR3aa: CSARAPSSGNTIYF
j_gene: TRBJ2-7; len: 13; d_gene: -; v_gene: TRBV10-3; abundance: many; CDR3nt: TGTGCCATTGCAATCGGGACGGCCTACGAGCAGTACTTC; CDR3aa: CAIAIGTAYEQYF
j_gene: TRBJ2-2; len: 14; d_gene: -; v_gene: TRBV20-1; abundance: -; CDR3nt: TGCAGTGCTAGCCGGGGGAAAGGCACCGGGGAGCTGTTTTTT; CDR3aa: CSASRGKGTGELFF
j_gene: TRBJ2-7; len: 13; d_gene: -; v_gene: TRBV3-1; abundance: -; CDR3nt: TGTGCCAGCAGCCAAGATCCCACAGATGAGCAGTACTTC; CDR3aa: CASSQDPTDEQYF
j_gene: TRBJ2-7; len: 14; d_gene: -; v_gene: TRBV20-1; abundance: -; CDR3nt: TGCAGTGCTAGAGACCGGGACAAGTCCTACGAGCAGTACTTC; CDR3aa: CSARDRDKSYEQYF
j_gene: TRBJ2-4; len: 14; d_gene: TRBD2; v_gene: TRBV5-5; abundance: -; CDR3nt: TGTGCCAGCAGCTTGGAGGGGAGGGGAAACATTCAGTACTTC; CDR3aa: CASSLEGRGNIQYF
j_gene: TRBJ2-5; len: 11; d_gene: TRBD2; v_gene: TRBV20-1; abundance: few; CDR3nt: TGCAGTGCTAACCTCCGGGGGGCCCAGTACTTC; CDR3aa: CSANLRGAQYF
j_gene: TRBJ2-1; len: 15; d_gene: TRBD2; v_gene: TRBV6-5; abundance: many; CDR3nt: TGTGCCAGCAGTTATCAGAGCGGGGGGAGCGGTGAGCAGTTCTTC; CDR3aa: CASSYQSGGSGEQFF
j_gene: TRBJ2-3; len: 14; d_gene: -; v_gene: TRBV7-9; abundance: -; CDR3nt: TGTGCCAGCAGCTTATTCCAAAGCACAGATACGCAGTATTTT; CDR3aa: CASSLFQSTDTQYF
j_gene: TRBJ2-7; len: 12; d_gene: -; v_gene: TRBV28; abundance: many; CDR3nt: TGTGCCAGCACCGTGGGACGGAGAGAGCAGTACTTC; CDR3aa: CASTVGRREQYF
j_gene: TRBJ1-1; len: 14; d_gene: -; v_gene: TRBV12-3/TRBV12-4; abundance: few; CDR3nt: TGTGCCAGCAGTTCCAGGGGAAGGAACACTGAAGCTTTCTTT; CDR3aa: CASSSRGRNTEAFF
j_gene: TRBJ1-6; len: 14; d_gene: -; v_gene: TRBV11-1; abundance: few; CDR3nt: TGTGCCAGCAGCCGGACGGGAAATGATTCACCCCTCCACTTT; CDR3aa: CASSRTGNDSPLHF
j_gene: TRBJ1-1; len: 13; d_gene: -; v_gene: TRBV27; abundance: -; CDR3nt: TGTGCCAGCAGTTTCATTCGAGGGCGCCTAGCTTTCTTT; CDR3aa: CASSFIRGRLAFF
j_gene: TRBJ1-2; len: 16; d_gene: -; v_gene: TRBV29-1; abundance: -; CDR3nt: TGCAGCGTTGACACCGCGGGGGACGGAGGCTACTATGGCTACACCTTC; CDR3aa: CSVDTAGDGGYYGYTF
j_gene: TRBJ2-1; len: 14; d_gene: -; v_gene: TRBV14; abundance: -; CDR3nt: TGTGCCAGCACAGGGACGGACCCATACAATGAGCAGTTCTTC; CDR3aa: CASTGTDPYNEQFF
j_gene: TRBJ2-7; len: 15; d_gene: TRBD2; v_gene: TRBV6-6; abundance: few; CDR3nt: TGTGCCAGCAGTGACCCCGGGGGGACCACCTACGAGCAGTACTTC; CDR3aa: CASSDPGGTTYEQYF
j_gene: TRBJ1-2; len: 14; d_gene: -; v_gene: TRBV4-3; abundance: few; CDR3nt: TGCGCCAGCAGCCAAGATTACACTAACTATGGCTACACCTTC; CDR3aa: CASSQDYTNYGYTF
j_gene: TRBJ2-4; len: 14; d_gene: -; v_gene: TRBV12-3/TRBV12-4; abundance: -; CDR3nt: TGTGCCGGCAGTTTCGAGGGGGCCAAAAACATTCAGTACTTC; CDR3aa: CAGSFEGAKNIQYF